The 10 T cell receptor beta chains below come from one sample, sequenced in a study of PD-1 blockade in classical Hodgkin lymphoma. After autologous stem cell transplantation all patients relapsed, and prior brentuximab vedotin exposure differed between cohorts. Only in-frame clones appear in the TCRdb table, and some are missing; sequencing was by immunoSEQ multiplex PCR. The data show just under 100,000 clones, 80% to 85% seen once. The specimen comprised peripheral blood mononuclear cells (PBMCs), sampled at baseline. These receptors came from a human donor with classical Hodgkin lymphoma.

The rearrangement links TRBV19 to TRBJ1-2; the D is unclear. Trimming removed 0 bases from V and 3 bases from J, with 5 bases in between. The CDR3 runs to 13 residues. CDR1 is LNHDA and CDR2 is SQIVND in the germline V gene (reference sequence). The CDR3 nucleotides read TGTGCCAGTAGTATAGAGGACCACTATGGCTACACCTTC. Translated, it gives CASSIEDHYGYTF.

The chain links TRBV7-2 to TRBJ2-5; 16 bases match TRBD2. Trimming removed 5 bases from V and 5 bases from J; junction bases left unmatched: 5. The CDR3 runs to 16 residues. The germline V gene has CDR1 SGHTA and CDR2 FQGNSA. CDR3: CASSRGLAGGQETQYF. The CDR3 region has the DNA TGTGCCAGCAGCAGGGGACTAGCGGGAGGGCAGGAGACCCAGTACTTC.

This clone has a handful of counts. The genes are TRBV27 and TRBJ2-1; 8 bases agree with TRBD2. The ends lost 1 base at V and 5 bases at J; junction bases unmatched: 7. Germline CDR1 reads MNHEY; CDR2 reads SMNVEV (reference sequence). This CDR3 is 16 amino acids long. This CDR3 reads CASSLWDGRDHNEQFF. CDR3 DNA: TGTGCCAGCAGTTTATGGGACGGGAGGGACCACAATGAGCAGTTCTTC.

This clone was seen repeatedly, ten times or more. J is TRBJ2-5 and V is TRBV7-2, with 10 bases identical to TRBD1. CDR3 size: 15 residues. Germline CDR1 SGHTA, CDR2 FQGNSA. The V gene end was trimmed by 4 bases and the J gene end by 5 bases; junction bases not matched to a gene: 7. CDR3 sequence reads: CASSSGQGHYETQYF. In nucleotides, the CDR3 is TGTGCCAGCAGCTCGGGACAGGGGCACTATGAGACCCAGTACTTC.

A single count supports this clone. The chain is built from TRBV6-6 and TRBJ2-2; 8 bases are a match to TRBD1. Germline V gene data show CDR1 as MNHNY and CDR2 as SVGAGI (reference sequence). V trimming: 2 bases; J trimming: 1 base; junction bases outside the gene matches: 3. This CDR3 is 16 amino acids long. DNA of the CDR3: TGTGCCAGCAGTTACCCCGGGACAGGGAACACCGGGGAGCTGTTTTTT. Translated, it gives CASSYPGTGNTGELFF.

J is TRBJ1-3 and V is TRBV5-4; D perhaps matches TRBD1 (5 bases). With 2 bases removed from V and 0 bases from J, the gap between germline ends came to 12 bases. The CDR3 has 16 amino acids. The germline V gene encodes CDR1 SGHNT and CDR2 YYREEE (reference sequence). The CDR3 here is CASSFGGHLSGNTIYF. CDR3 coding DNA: TGTGCCAGCAGCTTCGGTGGACACCTCTCTGGAAACACCATATATTTT.

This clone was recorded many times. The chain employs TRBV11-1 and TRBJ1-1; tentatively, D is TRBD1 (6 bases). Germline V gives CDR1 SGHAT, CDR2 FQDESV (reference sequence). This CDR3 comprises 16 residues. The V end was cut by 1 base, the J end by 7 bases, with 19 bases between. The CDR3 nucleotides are TGTGCCAGCAGCTTAGGCAGAGGGCTCGCAGGGGATGAAGCTTTCTTT. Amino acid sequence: CASSLGRGLAGDEAFF.

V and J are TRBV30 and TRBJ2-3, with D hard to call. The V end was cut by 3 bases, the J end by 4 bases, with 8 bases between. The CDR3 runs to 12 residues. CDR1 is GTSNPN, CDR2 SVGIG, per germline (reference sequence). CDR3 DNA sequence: TGTGCCTGGAGCCCCGGGCCAGATACGCAGTATTTT. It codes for CAWSPGPDTQYF.

The CDR3 region is CASSLAGEGAFF. The CDR3 coding sequence is TGTGCCAGCAGCTTAGCGGGAGAAGGAGCTTTCTTT. The chain employs TRBV7-2 and TRBJ1-1; D remains ambiguous. The CDR3 runs to 12 residues. The germline V gene has CDR1 SGHTA and CDR2 FQGNSA. Between the trimmed V and J ends, which lost 0 bases and 10 bases, there was a span of 9 bases.

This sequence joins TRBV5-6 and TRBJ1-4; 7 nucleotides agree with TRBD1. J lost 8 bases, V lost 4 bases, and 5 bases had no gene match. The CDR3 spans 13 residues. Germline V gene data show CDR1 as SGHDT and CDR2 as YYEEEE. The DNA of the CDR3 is TGTGCCAGCAGCCCGACAGGGTACGAAAAACTGTTTTTT. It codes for CASSPTGYEKLFF.